In its sample, the clone carrying this TCR beta chain was seen many times. The antigen is unknown. PBMCs stored at -80 C, 2 million in total, were the source of the unsorted libraries. This sample was taken from a study of neurological immune-mediated disorders. General observations from the study: None of the CDR3 amino acid sequences in expanded clones turned up in more than one subject, which points to private repertoires in all groups.

Synthesis of cDNA was performed by 5'RACE using 10-nucleotide random UMIs. Over 180 million TCR-beta sequences (from 15-18 subjects) were yielded by each sequencing run. TCRdb reprocessed the 5' RACE reads with MiXCR, giving one entry per CDR3 protein. The table has tens of thousands of distinct CDR3 sequences, over 3.5% seen once; the top ten hold under 2.5%. This TCR was recovered from a woman aged 45-59 years with multiple sclerosis. Sequenced input: PBMCs.

In DNA, the CDR3 is TGTGCCAGCAGGACCCGGACTAGCGGTTCAACTAGCACAGATACGCAGTATTTT. This translates into CASRTRTSGSTSTDTQYF. The chain combines TRBV7-9 with TRBJ2-3, with TRBD2 matching over 10 bases. The J segment lost 0 bases and the V segment lost 6 bases, leaving 12 bases of the junction unmatched. Germline CDR1 is SEHNR and CDR2 is FQNEAQ (reference sequence). This CDR3 has 18 amino acids.